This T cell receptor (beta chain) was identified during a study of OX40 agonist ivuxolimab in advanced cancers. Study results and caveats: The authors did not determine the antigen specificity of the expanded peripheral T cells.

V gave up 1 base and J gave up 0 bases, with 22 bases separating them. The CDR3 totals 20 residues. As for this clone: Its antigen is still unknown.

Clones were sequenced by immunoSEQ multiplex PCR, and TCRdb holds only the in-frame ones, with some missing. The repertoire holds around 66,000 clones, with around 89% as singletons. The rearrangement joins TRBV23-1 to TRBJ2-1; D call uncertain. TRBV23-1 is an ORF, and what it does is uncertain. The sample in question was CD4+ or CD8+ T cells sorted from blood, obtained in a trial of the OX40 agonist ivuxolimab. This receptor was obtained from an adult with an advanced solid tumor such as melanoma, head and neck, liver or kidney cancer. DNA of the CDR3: TGCGCCAGCAGTCAATACTCTGGCAGGTCCCTCCTTTGCTCCTACAATGAGCAGTTCTTC. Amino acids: CASSQYSGRSLLCSYNEQFF.